This T cell receptor beta chain was identified during a study of PD-1 blockade in mismatch repair-deficient tumors. Study-level information: Patients had 11 to 13 mismatch repair-deficient cancer types and were previously treated and progressing.

Study-wide points: Tumor-resident clones, often undetectable pretreatment in blood, expanded then contracted after pembrolizumab.

Trimming left V 0 bases short and J 2 bases short, with 10 bases between. In germline, CDR1 is MNHEY, CDR2 SVGAGI. The length of the CDR3 is 15 residues. Data came from immunoSEQ multiplex PCR; TCRdb stores just in-frame clones and leaves some out. The table has more than 90,000 clones, approximately 80% seen once. PCR or immunohistochemistry showed mismatch repair deficiency in every enrolled patient. TCR sequencing covered a few patients who responded to pembrolizumab. This clone was found many times. Its antigen is currently unknown. This TCR was sampled from an adult with mismatch repair-deficient cancer. The V gene is TRBV6-5, the J gene TRBJ1-1; D ambiguous. The sequences come from peripheral blood, collected about 60 weeks after starting pembrolizumab. The CDR3 bases are TGTGCCAGCAGTTACTCGAAGACAAAAAACACTGAAGCTTTCTTT. This encodes CASSYSKTKNTEAFF.